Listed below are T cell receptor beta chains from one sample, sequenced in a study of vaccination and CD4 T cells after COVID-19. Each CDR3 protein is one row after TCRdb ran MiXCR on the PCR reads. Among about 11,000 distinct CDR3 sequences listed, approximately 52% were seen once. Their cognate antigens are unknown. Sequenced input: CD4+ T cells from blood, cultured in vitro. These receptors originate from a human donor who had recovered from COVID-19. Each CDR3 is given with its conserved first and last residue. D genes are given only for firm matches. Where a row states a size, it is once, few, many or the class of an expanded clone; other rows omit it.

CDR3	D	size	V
CSAPSAASYGADTQYF	NA	NA	TRBV20-1
CASSLLALSGTYEQYF	NA	NA	TRBV28
CASSLGIRNEQFF	NA	NA	TRBV7-3
CASNLGDNEQFF	NA	few	TRBV6-1
CASSTGQQETQYF	NA	medium-sized	TRBV7-9
CASSSTDEAFF	NA	NA	TRBV28
CAIRRDGFQETQYF	NA	few	TRBV10-3
CAWSVRETQYF	NA	NA	TRBV30
CTTGTHAPNQPQHF	NA	NA	TRBV28
CASSFFSGREGYEQYF	NA	few	TRBV27
CASRGDSNQVYEQYF	NA	once	TRBV21-1
CASSLSGQGSDTQYF	TRBD1	NA	TRBV28
CASSLSGRETQYF	TRBD2	NA	TRBV7-7
CSARDWEAGVILASGGRETQYF	NA	NA	TRBV20-1
CASSGGGDNTGELFF	TRBD1	few	TRBV6-1
CASSPDRQGKGYSNQPQHF	TRBD1	NA	TRBV28
CASSYQNRGSYGYTF	NA	NA	TRBV28
CASSRSRSQYF	NA	NA	TRBV7-9
CASSYPGQGSYEQYF	TRBD1	few	TRBV6-5
CSVGIRSSYNEQFF	NA	NA	TRBV29-1
CAIRTSSNTDTQYF	TRBD2	NA	TRBV10-3
CASSPLKLAGDGRQETQYF	TRBD2	once	TRBV28
CASSQGQGHQPQHF	NA	few	TRBV23-1
CSAQPGPLGNQPQHF	NA	few	TRBV20-1
CASGGHGHNTIYF	NA	few	TRBV28
CASSGLGTGGNQPQHF	TRBD1	few	TRBV28
CSASSPLTANTEAFF	NA	NA	TRBV20-1
CASSPVWLAGTDTQYF	TRBD2	few	TRBV7-2